A single sample gave rise to the 9 T cell receptor beta chains below, sequenced in a study of T cell responses to AZD1222 COVID-19 vaccine. Clones were read by immunoSEQ multiplex PCR, and TCRdb kept only the in-frame ones, dropping some. The sample has 54,000 or so clones, about 85% seen once. This specimen was peripheral blood, taken on day 0 of AZD1222 vaccination. These receptors were taken from an adult in good health.

The chain combines TRBV3-1 (or the pseudogene TRBV3-2) with TRBJ2-2; D not certain. CDR1 and CDR2 (germline): LGHDT, YNNKEL (reference sequence). V lost 8 bases and J lost 6, with 10 bases in between. This CDR3 spans 12 amino acids. In DNA, the CDR3 is TGTGCCAGCGGGTTCGGGCCCGGGGAGCTGTTTTTT. Protein: CASGFGPGELFF.

V gene TRBV3-1 (or the pseudogene TRBV3-2) combines with J gene TRBJ2-5, with D unclear. This CDR3 is built from 12 residues. With 1 base removed from V and 5 bases from J, the gap between germline ends came to 5 bases. CDR1 LGHDT and CDR2 YNNKEL come from the germline V gene (reference sequence). CDR3: CASSQVGETQYF. CDR3 DNA sequence: TGTGCCAGCAGCCAAGTTGGGGAGACCCAGTACTTC.

The V gene is TRBV28, the J gene TRBJ1-1, with 7 bases that match TRBD1. The trim removed 5 bases at V and 11 bases at J, leaving 8 bases unmatched. Germline values: CDR1 MDHEN, CDR2 SYDVKM. The CDR3 consists of 12 residues. The CDR3 coding sequence is TGTGCCAGCAGTCCGACAGGGTCGAGGGCTTTCTTT. This codes for CASSPTGSRAFF.

The chain couples TRBV30 to TRBJ1-5; D call uncertain. The CDR3 is 14 residues long. CDR1 is GTSNPN, CDR2 SVGIG, per germline (reference sequence). The V end lost 2 bases, the J end lost 0 bases, and 8 bases lay between the germline ends. Here the CDR3 reads CAWSSPNSNQPQHF. CDR3 sequence (DNA): TGTGCCTGGAGTTCCCCAAATAGCAATCAGCCCCAGCATTTT.

V and J are TRBV6-5 and TRBJ1-6; tentative D call: TRBD1 (5 bases). Trimming took 1 base from V and 5 from J, leaving 9 bases between them. The CDR3 totals 15 residues. Germline CDR1 is MNHEY and CDR2 is SVGAGI. CDR3 nucleotide sequence: TGTGCCAGCAGTTACTGGGTAGGGGATAATTCACCCCTCCACTTT. Encoded protein: CASSYWVGDNSPLHF.

V is TRBV7-2 and J is TRBJ2-2, with TRBD1 identical over 7 bases. The CDR3 is 15 residues long. Germline-derived CDR1 and CDR2 are SGHTA and FQGNSA. J gave up 6 bases and V 5 bases, and 9 bases lay outside the gene matches. The CDR3 DNA reads TGTGCCAGCAGCCTTAGACAGGGCCGGGCCGGGGAGCTGTTTTTT. This translates into CASSLRQGRAGELFF. The whole variable domain, filled in from reference TRBV7-2 and TRBJ2-2, reads GAGVSQSPSNKVTEKGKDVELRCDPISGHTALYWYRQSLGQGLEFLIYFQGNSAPDKSGLPSDRFSAERTGGSVSTLTIQRTQQEDSAVYLCASSLRQGRAGELFFGEGSRLTVL.

This chain uses TRBV9 with TRBJ1-3, with D perhaps matching TRBD1 (5 bases). The V and J ends lost 5 bases and 0 bases respectively, with 12 bases between them. CDR1 and CDR2 from the germline V gene are SGDLS and YYNGEE. The CDR3 extends over 15 amino acids. The CDR3 loop is CASSSGPSSGNTIYF. The DNA of the CDR3 is TGTGCCAGCAGTTCGGGGCCTAGCTCTGGAAACACCATATATTTT.

The chain joins TRBV19 to TRBJ1-5, with 7 bases aligning to TRBD1. J lost 6 bases, V lost 0 bases, and 17 bases had no gene match. CDR3 length equals 19 residues. Germline loops: CDR1 LNHDA, CDR2 SQIVND (reference sequence). CDR3 sequence reads: CASSIDGSGRGGSGQPQHF. In DNA, the CDR3 is TGTGCCAGTAGTATAGATGGGTCGGGAAGAGGGGGCTCCGGTCAGCCCCAGCATTTT.

This clone came up a few times. The chain has TRBV7-6 and TRBJ2-2, with unresolved D. The germline CDR1 and CDR2 sequences are SGHVS and FNYEAQ. This CDR3 region has 15 residues. Trimming stripped 0 bases from V and 3 bases from J, with 8 bases between. CDR3 amino acids: CASSLAFRDTGELFF. The CDR3, as DNA: TGTGCCAGCAGCTTAGCTTTTAGGGACACCGGGGAGCTGTTTTTT.